This entry describes one T cell receptor beta chain. This sample stems from a study of T-cell reconstitution after alpha-beta-depleted transplantation in children. Preparation of the TCRbeta library used unique molecular identifiers. TCRdb fed the PCR reads into MiXCR, producing one record per CDR3 protein. The sample records about 240,000 distinct CDR3 sequences, 25% being singletons. In germline, CDR1 is SGHRS, CDR2 YFSETQ. The CDR3 extends over 15 amino acids. V lost 0 bases and J 2 bases, leaving 11 bases between the germline ends. The V call is TRBV5-1, the J call TRBJ2-5; D perhaps matches TRBD1 (6 bases). The sequencing here drew on PBMCs, taken before TCRalphabeta/CD19-depleted stem cell transplant. The TCR was taken from a girl aged 2 to 9 with Fanconi anemia, due to receive a stem cell transplant. CDR3 nucleotides: TGCGCCAGCAGCTTGGCGGACAGCCCGCAAGAGACCCAGTACTTC. This sequence encodes CASSLADSPQETQYF.